The clone carrying this TCR beta chain appeared once. This record belongs to a study of blood T cell repertoires in COVID-19. Followed longitudinally, the Seattle patients had been enrolled during active infection. In the original processing: Nucleated cell counts were estimated from reference gene primer amplification. Assay used: immunoSEQ multiplex PCR; TCRdb lists only in-frame clones, some missing. V, J and clone size reflect that table, while D and trimming were determined from the DNA. This table holds 55,000 to 65,000 clones, about 81% found once. J lost 5 bases, V lost 6 bases, and 8 bases had no gene match. This CDR3 contains 15 residues. The germline gives CDR1 ENHRY, CDR2 SYGVKD.

This chain connects TRBV10-3 to TRBJ2-5, with 11 bases matching TRBD1. The source of this sequence is a man between 60 and 75 years old with COVID-19, enrolled during active disease. Material for sequencing was peripheral blood. The chain's CDR3 is CAIRAGQGARETQYF. CDR3 DNA sequence: TGTGCCATCAGGGCTGGACAGGGGGCACGGGAGACCCAGTACTTC.